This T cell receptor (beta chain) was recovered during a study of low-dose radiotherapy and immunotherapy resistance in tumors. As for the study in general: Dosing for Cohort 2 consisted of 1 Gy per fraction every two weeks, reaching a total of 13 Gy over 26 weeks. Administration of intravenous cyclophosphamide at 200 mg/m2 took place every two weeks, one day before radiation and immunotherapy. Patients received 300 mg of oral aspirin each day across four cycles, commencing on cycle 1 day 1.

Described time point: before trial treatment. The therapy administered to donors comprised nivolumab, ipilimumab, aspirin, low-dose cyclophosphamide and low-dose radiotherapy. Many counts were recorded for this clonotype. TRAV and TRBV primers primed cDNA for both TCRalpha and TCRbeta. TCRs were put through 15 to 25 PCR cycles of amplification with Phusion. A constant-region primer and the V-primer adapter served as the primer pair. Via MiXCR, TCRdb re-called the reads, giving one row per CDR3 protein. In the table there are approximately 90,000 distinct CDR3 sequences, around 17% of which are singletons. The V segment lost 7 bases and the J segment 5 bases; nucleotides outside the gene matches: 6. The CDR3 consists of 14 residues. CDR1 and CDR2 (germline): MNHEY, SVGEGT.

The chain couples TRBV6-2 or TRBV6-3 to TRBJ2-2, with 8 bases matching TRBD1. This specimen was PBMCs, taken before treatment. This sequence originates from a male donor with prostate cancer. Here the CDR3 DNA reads TGTGCCAGCATCGAAACAGGGGGAACCGGGGAGCTGTTTTTT. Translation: CASIETGGTGELFF.